This note documents a single T cell receptor (beta chain) sequence. The data belong to a study of blood T cell repertoires in COVID-19. Study-wide background: Samples of COVID-19 (acute and convalescent) were obtained from the United States, Italy and Spain.

The V segment lost 4 bases and the J segment 2 bases; nucleotides outside the gene matches: 5. This CDR3 has 15 residues. CDR1 is MGHRA and CDR2 is YSYEKL in the germline V gene. Per the original methods: Researchers report that nucleated cell counts were estimated from reference gene primer amplification. This table comes from immunoSEQ multiplex PCR, and its TCRdb copy is limited to in-frame clones, with some not included. Clone size and the V and J calls come from that table; the DNA yielded D and trimming. The sample holds some 390,000 clones, around 90% seen once. This receptor was identified in a human donor in a cohort sampled during active COVID-19. The specimen sequenced was peripheral blood. The rearrangement links TRBV4-1 to TRBJ1-2, with TRBD1 matching over 9 bases. CDR3 sequence: CASSLTGTGNYGYTF. Here the CDR3 DNA reads TGCGCCAGCAGCCTGACCGGGACAGGGAACTATGGCTACACCTTC.